These 15 T cell receptor beta chains share one sample of origin, sequenced in a study of T cells after yellow fever vaccination. TCRdb passed the 5' RACE reads through MiXCR, listing each CDR3 protein once. This table has over 200,000 distinct CDR3 sequences, roughly 6.2% appearing once. The specimen comprised CD4+ T cells sorted from PBMCs, sampled on the day of the yellow fever booster vaccination. These receptors originate from a young man who received the YFV17D yellow fever vaccine.

This clonotype was seen repeatedly, ten times or more. The rearrangement joins TRBV7-2 to TRBJ2-7; 9 bases match TRBD2. Germline V gene lookup returns CDR1 SGHTA and CDR2 FQGNSA. CDR3 size: 15 residues. Trimming at V came to 2 bases and at J to 3 bases, leaving 5 bases not matched to a gene. The DNA of the CDR3 is TGTGCCAGCAGCTTAATGGCGGGGGGGGGCTACGAGCAGTACTTC. Protein product: CASSLMAGGGYEQYF.

A remark on this clonotype: A much larger clone lies one base from this, so it may be a read error. The chain employs TRBV29-1 and TRBJ2-1, with TRBD1 matching 7 bases. Germline-derived CDR1 and CDR2 are SQVTM and ANQGSEA. This CDR3 has 13 residues. The CDR3 region is CSVRQGSCNEQFF. The CDR3, as DNA: TGCAGCGTTCGACAGGGCTCCTGCAATGAGCAGTTCTTC.

This clonotype was detected many times. The CDR3 spells CASKTDTNYGYTF. The CDR3 coding sequence is TGTGCCAGCAAAACAGACACTAACTATGGCTACACCTTC. J is TRBJ1-2 and V is TRBV6-5; no reliable D call. Germline V gene sequence: CDR1 MNHEY, CDR2 SVGAGI. V lost 7 bases and J lost 0, with 9 bases in between. This CDR3 has 13 residues.

Many counts were recorded for this clonotype. This chain links TRBV18 with TRBJ2-1; 8 positions match TRBD2. Germline V gene data show CDR1 as KGHSH and CDR2 as LQKENI. This CDR3 has 15 residues. J gave up 1 base and V 5 bases, and 4 bases lay outside the gene matches. CDR3: CASSSLAGSYNEQFF. DNA of the CDR3: TGTGCCAGCTCATCCTTAGCGGGATCCTACAATGAGCAGTTCTTC. The full variable domain, with the rest looked up from reference TRBV18 and TRBJ2-1, is NAGVMQNPRHLVRRRGQEARLRCSPMKGHSHVYWYRQLPEEGLKFMVYLQKENIIDESGMPKERFSAEFPKEGPSILRIQQVVRGDSAAYFCASSSLAGSYNEQFFGPGTRLTVL.

CDR3 in amino acids: CASPAGTRKQTQYF. The CDR3 DNA follows: TGCGCCAGCCCCGCCGGGACAAGGAAACAGACCCAGTACTTC. This chain uses TRBV23-1 with TRBJ2-5; tentatively, D is TRBD1 (6 bases). TRBV23-1 is designated an ORF whose function remains uncertain. The CDR3 totals 14 residues. Trimming cost V 8 bases and J 6 bases, with 19 bases left between them.

The chain couples TRBV18 to TRBJ1-5; D perhaps matches TRBD1 (6 bases). Per germline, CDR1 KGHSH and CDR2 LQKENI. The ends were cut back, 5 bases at V and 0 bases at J, with 14 bases in the middle. This CDR3 has 16 residues. The CDR3 loop reads CASSGGAAASNQPQHF. Written as DNA, the CDR3 is TGTGCCAGCTCAGGGGGGGCGGCGGCTAGCAATCAGCCCCAGCATTTT.

This clonotype was seen repeatedly, ten times or more. V gene TRBV10-3 combines with J gene TRBJ2-5; a weak D match, TRBD2 (6 bases). There are 13 residues in the CDR3. Deletions cut 4 bases from V and 1 base from J, with 7 bases between. Germline-derived CDR1 and CDR2 are ENHRY and SYGVKD. The CDR3, as DNA: TGTGCCATCAGTGGGGACTTCCAAGAGACCCAGTACTTC. It encodes CAISGDFQETQYF.

V is TRBV7-9 and J is TRBJ2-5, with D unresolved. The germline CDR1 and CDR2 sequences are SEHNR and FQNEAQ (reference sequence). The length of the CDR3 is 13 residues. V gave up 5 bases and J gave up 3 bases, with 10 bases separating them. Here the CDR3 DNA reads TGTGCCAGCAGCCCCGGTGGAGAAGAGACCCAGTACTTC. Translated: CASSPGGEETQYF.

This clonotype was counted many times. This sequence joins TRBV20-1 and TRBJ1-3; unclear D gene. The germline CDR1 and CDR2 sequences are DFQATT and SNEGSKA (reference sequence). The CDR3 covers 12 residues. The germline V and J ends were trimmed by 1 base and 3 bases, with 4 bases remaining between them. CDR3 protein: CSARVGGNTIYF. The CDR3, as DNA: TGCAGTGCTAGAGTGGGTGGAAACACCATATATTTT.

This clonotype turned up a few times. J is TRBJ2-1 and V is TRBV20-1, with 10 positions matching TRBD2. Trimming took 0 bases from V and 9 from J; bases not matched to a gene: 11. The germline gives CDR1 DFQATT, CDR2 SNEGSKA (reference sequence). The CDR3 extends over 16 amino acids. CDR3 sequence (DNA): TGCAGTGCTAGAGATCGCAGGCTAGCGGGAGCTGGTGAGCAGTTCTTC. Amino acid sequence: CSARDRRLAGAGEQFF.

This clonotype was recorded at least ten times. The chain joins TRBV10-3 to TRBJ2-3; 7 bases are shared with TRBD2. After removal of 5 bases from V and 0 bases from J, the junction contained 2 bases not matched to a gene. The CDR3 runs 14 residues. The germline V gene encodes CDR1 ENHRY and CDR2 SYGVKD. The CDR3 is CAISKAGSTDTQYF. DNA for the CDR3: TGTGCCATCAGTAAAGCGGGAAGCACAGATACGCAGTATTTT.

This clonotype has a count of ten or more. The V call is TRBV28, the J call TRBJ2-5; a possible D gene is TRBD2 (7 bases). The germline V gene has CDR1 MDHEN and CDR2 SYDVKM. The CDR3 covers 13 residues. V was trimmed by 10 bases and J by 5 bases, leaving 17 bases between them. The CDR3: CAILRGGGETQYF. CDR3 in DNA: TGTGCCATCCTAAGGGGGGGCGGGGAGACCCAGTACTTC.

This clonotype has at least ten counts. The CDR3 bases are TGTGCCAGCAGCTTACATCCGGGACAGACCTACGAGCAGTACTTC. Translating it yields CASSLHPGQTYEQYF. This sequence joins TRBV7-2 and TRBJ2-7, with 7 positions matching TRBD1. With 2 bases clipped from V and 2 bases from J, the junction kept 6 bases outside the gene matches. There are 15 residues in the CDR3. Germline V gene data show CDR1 as SGHTA and CDR2 as FQGNSA.

This clonotype showed up many times. The chain has TRBV7-2 and TRBJ2-3; 8 bases line up with TRBD2. Per the germline V gene, CDR1 is SGHTA and CDR2 is FQGNSA. This CDR3 is built from 16 residues. The trim removed 3 bases at V and 4 bases at J, leaving 9 bases unmatched. CDR3 residues: CASSFSAGAGADTQYF. CDR3 nucleotides: TGTGCCAGCAGCTTCTCCGCGGGAGCGGGAGCAGATACGCAGTATTTT.

This clonotype was seen many times. The chain is built from TRBV18 and TRBJ2-7; 11 positions match TRBD2. Germline values: CDR1 KGHSH, CDR2 LQKENI. J gave up 2 bases and V 3 bases, and 9 bases lay outside the gene matches. This CDR3 spans 17 amino acids. CDR3 loop: CASSPATSGTETYEQYF. CDR3 DNA: TGTGCCAGCTCACCGGCGACTAGCGGGACCGAAACCTACGAGCAGTACTTC. Full variable domain (missing parts from reference TRBV18 and TRBJ2-7): NAGVMQNPRHLVRRRGQEARLRCSPMKGHSHVYWYRQLPEEGLKFMVYLQKENIIDESGMPKERFSAEFPKEGPSILRIQQVVRGDSAAYFCASSPATSGTETYEQYFGPGTRLTVT.